A selection of T cell receptor beta chains follows, all from one sample in a study of circulating CD8 cells and anti-PD-1 response in melanoma. TCRdb called the reads again in MiXCR, with one record for every CDR3 protein. The table has some 200 distinct CDR3 sequences, about 11% seen once. The sample in question was CD8+ T cells from PBMCs, obtained at baseline or after one month of anti-PD-1 therapy (not recorded which). The receptors were sampled from a human donor with melanoma. CDR3s include the opening cysteine and the closing phenylalanine or tryptophan. The D gene is left open where the match is weak. Size is stated for part of the rows, as once, few or many counts, or as a class when the clone is expanded.

CDR3 protein,CDR3 DNA,D gene,clone size,CDR3 length,J gene,V gene
CASSLIAGGETDTQYF,TGTGCCAGCAGCTTAATTGCAGGGGGAGAAACAGATACGCAGTATTTT,TRBD1,medium-sized,16,TRBJ2-3,TRBV7-3
CASRPEHSEAFF,TGTGCCAGCAGGCCGGAACACTCTGAAGCTTTCTTT,.,large,12,TRBJ1-1,TRBV28
CASSALGLSYNEQFF,TGTGCCAGCAGCGCCCTGGGACTATCCTACAATGAGCAGTTCTTC,TRBD2,large,15,TRBJ2-1,TRBV7-2
CASSRRAGASAHEQFF,TGTGCCAGCAGCCGGCGAGCGGGAGCGTCGGCCCATGAGCAGTTCTTC,TRBD2,large,16,TRBJ2-1,TRBV14
CAWRVLEAFF,TGTGCCTGGCGGGTCCTTGAAGCTTTCTTT,.,medium-sized,10,TRBJ1-1,TRBV30
CASSDYNEQFF,TGTGCCAGTAGTGACTACAATGAGCAGTTCTTC,.,medium-sized,11,TRBJ2-1,TRBV19
CATSGGGSYEQYF,TGTGCCACCAGTGGAGGGGGCTCCTACGAGCAGTACTTC,.,medium-sized,13,TRBJ2-7,TRBV24-1
CASSQDWAQGRYF,TGCGCCAGCAGCCAAGATTGGGCGCAGGGACGGTACTTC,.,large,13,TRBJ2-7,TRBV4-1
CSARGDRGARQYF,TGCAGTGCTAGAGGGGACAGGGGAGCTAGGCAGTACTTC,TRBD1,medium-sized,13,TRBJ2-7,TRBV20-1
CASSKAKGPGAYEQYF,TGTGCCAGCAGCAAAGCAAAGGGTCCAGGGGCCTACGAGCAGTACTTC,.,medium-sized,16,TRBJ2-7,TRBV21-1
CASSDHSGIEQYF,TGTGCCAGTAGTGACCATAGCGGGATCGAGCAGTACTTC,TRBD2,medium-sized,13,TRBJ2-7,TRBV19
CASSDPGNTDTIYF,TGTGCCAGCAGTGATCCGGGTAACACGGACACCATATATTTT,.,large,14,TRBJ1-3,TRBV2
CASSLATGTSGPWGYEQYF,TGTGCCAGCAGCTTAGCCACTGGGACTAGCGGGCCTTGGGGCTACGAGCAGTACTTC,TRBD2,medium-sized,19,TRBJ2-7,TRBV7-8
CASSPTSEAEQYF,TGTGCCAGCAGTCCGACGTCAGAGGCGGAGCAGTACTTC,.,medium-sized,13,TRBJ2-7,TRBV27
CASTIRTGGSESF,TGTGCCAGCACCATTAGGACAGGGGGCTCTGAGTCCTTC,TRBD1,medium-sized,13,TRBJ2-4,TRBV7-2
CASKGVAYEQYF,TGTGCCAGCAAGGGAGTCGCCTACGAGCAGTACTTC,.,.,12,TRBJ2-7,TRBV2
CASSPGTYLYYGYTF,TGTGCCAGCAGCCCCGGAACTTACCTTTACTATGGCTACACCTTC,.,medium-sized,15,TRBJ1-2,TRBV11-2
CARSELAFTDTQYF,TGCGCCAGGAGCGAACTGGCGTTTACAGATACGCAGTATTTT,.,few,14,TRBJ2-3,TRBV5-1
CASSATSWDEQYF,TGTGCCAGCAGTGCGACTAGTTGGGACGAGCAGTACTTC,.,large,13,TRBJ2-7,TRBV27
CASSLNGGEQYF,TGTGCCAGCAGTTTAAATGGGGGGGAGCAGTATTTT,TRBD2,large,12,TRBJ2-3,TRBV27
CASSFLTGGGSYNEQFF,TGTGCCAGCAGTTTTTTGACAGGGGGAGGCTCCTACAATGAGCAGTTCTTC,TRBD1,large,17,TRBJ2-1,TRBV28
CASSVGQAYEQYF,TGTGCCAGCAGCGTAGGACAGGCCTACGAGCAGTACTTC,TRBD1,large,13,TRBJ2-7,TRBV7-8
CASSQGDWTGPRDEQFF,TGCGCCAGCAGCCAAGGGGACTGGACAGGGCCCAGGGATGAGCAGTTCTTC,TRBD1,large,17,TRBJ2-1,TRBV4-3
CSAPWTGHSYEQYF,TGCAGTGCCCCCTGGACAGGGCACTCCTACGAGCAGTACTTC,TRBD1,medium-sized,14,TRBJ2-7,TRBV20-1
CASSLVTATNQPQHF,TGTGCCAGCAGTTTAGTGACAGCGACCAATCAGCCCCAGCATTTT,.,hyperexpanded,15,TRBJ1-5,TRBV28
CASSTGVHRAREDEQYF,TGTGCCAGCAGTACAGGAGTACACAGGGCCCGCGAAGACGAGCAGTACTTC,.,large,17,TRBJ2-7,TRBV28
CASSFGHEQYF,TGTGCCAGCAGTTTCGGGCACGAGCAGTACTTC,.,large,11,TRBJ2-7,TRBV27
CASSEGLNSGNTIYF,TGTGCCAGCAGTGAAGGACTGAACTCTGGAAACACCATATATTTT,.,large,15,TRBJ1-3,TRBV2
CASTGLVTTGELFF,TGTGCCAGCACGGGACTAGTAACGACCGGGGAGCTGTTTTTT,TRBD2,large,14,TRBJ2-2,TRBV28
CASGAEHSYEQYF,TGTGCCAGCGGGGCGGAACACTCCTACGAGCAGTACTTC,.,medium-sized,13,TRBJ2-7,TRBV6-2/TRBV6-3
CASSFGTSEVEQYF,TGTGCCAGCAGCTTCGGGACTAGCGAAGTCGAGCAGTACTTC,TRBD2,medium-sized,14,TRBJ2-7,TRBV9
CSAWTGAPYNEQFF,TGCAGTGCTTGGACAGGGGCTCCCTACAATGAGCAGTTCTTC,TRBD1,medium-sized,14,TRBJ2-1,TRBV20-1
CASSQDPGPQETQYF,TGTGCCAGCAGCCAAGATCCCGGCCCACAAGAGACCCAGTACTTC,.,.,15,TRBJ2-5,TRBV3-1
CASSWGTADNEKLFF,TGTGCCAGCAGTTGGGGGACGGCGGATAATGAAAAACTGTTTTTT,.,large,15,TRBJ1-4,TRBV28
CASSQDATGAGELFF,TGCGCCAGCAGCCAAGATGCGACAGGGGCCGGGGAGCTGTTTTTT,TRBD1,medium-sized,15,TRBJ2-2,TRBV4-3
CASRDMGELFF,TGTGCCTCCCGCGATATGGGGGAGCTGTTTTTT,.,few,11,TRBJ2-2,TRBV19
CASSLNYEQYF,TGTGCCAGCAGCTTAAATTACGAGCAGTACTTC,.,medium-sized,11,TRBJ2-7,TRBV7-2
CASRTGVAEGEAFF,TGTGCCAGCAGGACAGGGGTTGCGGAAGGTGAAGCTTTCTTT,TRBD1,large,14,TRBJ1-1,TRBV28
CAGSYWGAGDQPQHF,TGTGCCGGCAGTTACTGGGGGGCTGGCGATCAGCCCCAGCATTTT,.,.,15,TRBJ1-5,TRBV6-6
CASSPLAGGQFDTQYF,TGTGCCAGCAGTCCACTAGCGGGAGGGCAGTTCGATACGCAGTATTTT,TRBD2,large,16,TRBJ2-3,TRBV28
CASSRLAGGVGEQFF,TGTGCCAGCAGCCGACTGGCGGGAGGGGTAGGTGAGCAGTTCTTC,TRBD2,medium-sized,15,TRBJ2-1,TRBV7-3
CASSPTVEYEQYF,TGTGCCAGCAGCCCAACAGTTGAATACGAGCAGTACTTC,.,large,13,TRBJ2-7,TRBV27
CASSFTSEDTQYF,TGTGCCAGCAGTTTTACCTCTGAAGATACGCAGTATTTT,.,large,13,TRBJ2-3,TRBV27
CAGSSRDYPAKNIQYF,TGTGCCGGCAGCTCCCGGGATTACCCAGCCAAAAACATTCAGTACTTC,.,once,16,TRBJ2-4,TRBV5-4
CASSRLTGGTDTQYF,TGTGCCAGCAGCCGACTAACGGGAGGCACAGATACGCAGTATTTT,.,medium-sized,15,TRBJ2-3,TRBV7-3
CASSEWTGRSDEQYF,TGTGCCAGCAGTGAATGGACAGGGCGTTCAGACGAGCAGTACTTC,TRBD1,large,15,TRBJ2-7,TRBV2
CASTPGQGILYEQYF,TGTGCCAGTACTCCGGGACAGGGGATCCTCTACGAGCAGTACTTC,TRBD1,.,15,TRBJ2-7,TRBV19
CSARPPGLAGGTTSTDTQYF,TGCAGTGCTAGACCCCCTGGACTAGCGGGAGGTACCACTAGCACAGATACGCAGTATTTT,TRBD2,large,20,TRBJ2-3,TRBV20-1
CSALVLAVYEQFF,TGCAGTGCGCTGGTACTAGCGGTCTATGAGCAGTTCTTC,TRBD2,.,13,TRBJ2-1,TRBV20-1
CASSPTVAAEQYF,TGTGCCAGCAGTCCGACAGTGGCGGCTGAGCAGTACTTC,.,medium-sized,13,TRBJ2-7,TRBV27
CASSESPNTGELFF,TGTGCCAGCAGCGAAAGTCCTAACACCGGGGAGCTGTTTTTT,.,medium-sized,14,TRBJ2-2,TRBV11-1
CASRPGTSGRMETQYF,TGTGCCAGCAGACCTGGGACTAGCGGGAGAATGGAGACCCAGTACTTC,TRBD2,large,16,TRBJ2-5,TRBV2
CASSEGRGYEQYF,TGTGCCAGTAGTGAGGGGAGAGGCTACGAGCAGTACTTC,.,medium-sized,13,TRBJ2-7,TRBV19